This T cell receptor beta chain was retrieved from a study of shared T cell receptors in the human thymus. Repertoires were generated with immunoSEQ multiplex PCR, while TCRdb's copy carries only in-frame clones and drops some. The table includes some 700,000 clones, 88% detected once. With 1 base removed from V and 3 bases from J, the gap between germline ends came to 19 bases. Germline V CDR1 and CDR2: SGHTA, FQGNSA. The CDR3 runs 17 residues. These records were also assigned to another study, of human thymus T cells. That work states: During corrective heart surgery, resections were taken, and the thymus tissue came from them. Both thymic and peripheral blood repertoires showed apparently biased V and J usage.

What was sequenced was thymocytes. The chain recombines TRBV7-2 with TRBJ2-7; TRBD2 is a possible D gene (5 bases). The sequence came from a boy younger than two with a congenital heart defect. The CDR3 protein is CASSLDGSGLPLYEQYF. CDR3 DNA: TGTGCCAGCAGCTTAGATGGAAGCGGATTACCCCTCTACGAGCAGTACTTC.